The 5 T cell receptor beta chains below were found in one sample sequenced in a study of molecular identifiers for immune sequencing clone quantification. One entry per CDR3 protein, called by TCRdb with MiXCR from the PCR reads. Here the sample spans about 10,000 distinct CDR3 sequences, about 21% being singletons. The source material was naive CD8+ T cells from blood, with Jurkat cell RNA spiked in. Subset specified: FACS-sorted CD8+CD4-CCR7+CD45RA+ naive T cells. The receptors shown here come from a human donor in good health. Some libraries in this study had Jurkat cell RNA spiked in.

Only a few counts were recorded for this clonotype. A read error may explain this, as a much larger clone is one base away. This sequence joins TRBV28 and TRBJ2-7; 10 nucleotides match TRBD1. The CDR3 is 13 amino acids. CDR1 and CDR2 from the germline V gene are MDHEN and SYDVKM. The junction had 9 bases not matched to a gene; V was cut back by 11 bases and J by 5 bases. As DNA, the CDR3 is TGTGCCGGCATCCGACAGGGGGCCCACGAGCAGTACTTC. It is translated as CAGIRQGAHEQYF.

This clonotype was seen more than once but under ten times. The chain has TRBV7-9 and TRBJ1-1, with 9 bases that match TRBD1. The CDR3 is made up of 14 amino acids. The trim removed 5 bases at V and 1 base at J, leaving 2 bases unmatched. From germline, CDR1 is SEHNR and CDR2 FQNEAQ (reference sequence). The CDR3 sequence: CASSADRGNTEAFF. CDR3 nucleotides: TGTGCCAGCAGCGCGGACAGGGGGAACACTGAAGCTTTCTTT.

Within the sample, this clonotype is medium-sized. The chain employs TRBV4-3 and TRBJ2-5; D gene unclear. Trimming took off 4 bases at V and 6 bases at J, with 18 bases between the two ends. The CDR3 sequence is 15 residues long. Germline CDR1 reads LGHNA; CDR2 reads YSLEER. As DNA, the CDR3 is TGCGCCAGCAGCCCACACTTTGGCGTGTCCCAGACCCAGTACTTC. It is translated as CASSPHFGVSQTQYF.

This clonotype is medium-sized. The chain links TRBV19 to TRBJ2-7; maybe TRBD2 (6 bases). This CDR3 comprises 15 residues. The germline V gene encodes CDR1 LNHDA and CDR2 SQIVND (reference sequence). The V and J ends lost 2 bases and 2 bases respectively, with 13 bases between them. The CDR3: CASSIRDGGTYEQYF. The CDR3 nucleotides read TGTGCCAGTAGTATACGGGACGGCGGGACCTACGAGCAGTACTTC.

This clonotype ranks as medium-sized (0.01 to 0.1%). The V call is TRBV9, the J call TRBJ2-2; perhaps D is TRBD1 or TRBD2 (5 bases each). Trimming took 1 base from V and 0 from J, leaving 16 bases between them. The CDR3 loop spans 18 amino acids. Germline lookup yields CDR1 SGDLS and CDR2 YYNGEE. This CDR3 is CASSVYWDDNSNTGELFF. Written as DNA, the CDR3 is TGTGCCAGCAGCGTATATTGGGACGATAACTCGAACACCGGGGAGCTGTTTTTT.